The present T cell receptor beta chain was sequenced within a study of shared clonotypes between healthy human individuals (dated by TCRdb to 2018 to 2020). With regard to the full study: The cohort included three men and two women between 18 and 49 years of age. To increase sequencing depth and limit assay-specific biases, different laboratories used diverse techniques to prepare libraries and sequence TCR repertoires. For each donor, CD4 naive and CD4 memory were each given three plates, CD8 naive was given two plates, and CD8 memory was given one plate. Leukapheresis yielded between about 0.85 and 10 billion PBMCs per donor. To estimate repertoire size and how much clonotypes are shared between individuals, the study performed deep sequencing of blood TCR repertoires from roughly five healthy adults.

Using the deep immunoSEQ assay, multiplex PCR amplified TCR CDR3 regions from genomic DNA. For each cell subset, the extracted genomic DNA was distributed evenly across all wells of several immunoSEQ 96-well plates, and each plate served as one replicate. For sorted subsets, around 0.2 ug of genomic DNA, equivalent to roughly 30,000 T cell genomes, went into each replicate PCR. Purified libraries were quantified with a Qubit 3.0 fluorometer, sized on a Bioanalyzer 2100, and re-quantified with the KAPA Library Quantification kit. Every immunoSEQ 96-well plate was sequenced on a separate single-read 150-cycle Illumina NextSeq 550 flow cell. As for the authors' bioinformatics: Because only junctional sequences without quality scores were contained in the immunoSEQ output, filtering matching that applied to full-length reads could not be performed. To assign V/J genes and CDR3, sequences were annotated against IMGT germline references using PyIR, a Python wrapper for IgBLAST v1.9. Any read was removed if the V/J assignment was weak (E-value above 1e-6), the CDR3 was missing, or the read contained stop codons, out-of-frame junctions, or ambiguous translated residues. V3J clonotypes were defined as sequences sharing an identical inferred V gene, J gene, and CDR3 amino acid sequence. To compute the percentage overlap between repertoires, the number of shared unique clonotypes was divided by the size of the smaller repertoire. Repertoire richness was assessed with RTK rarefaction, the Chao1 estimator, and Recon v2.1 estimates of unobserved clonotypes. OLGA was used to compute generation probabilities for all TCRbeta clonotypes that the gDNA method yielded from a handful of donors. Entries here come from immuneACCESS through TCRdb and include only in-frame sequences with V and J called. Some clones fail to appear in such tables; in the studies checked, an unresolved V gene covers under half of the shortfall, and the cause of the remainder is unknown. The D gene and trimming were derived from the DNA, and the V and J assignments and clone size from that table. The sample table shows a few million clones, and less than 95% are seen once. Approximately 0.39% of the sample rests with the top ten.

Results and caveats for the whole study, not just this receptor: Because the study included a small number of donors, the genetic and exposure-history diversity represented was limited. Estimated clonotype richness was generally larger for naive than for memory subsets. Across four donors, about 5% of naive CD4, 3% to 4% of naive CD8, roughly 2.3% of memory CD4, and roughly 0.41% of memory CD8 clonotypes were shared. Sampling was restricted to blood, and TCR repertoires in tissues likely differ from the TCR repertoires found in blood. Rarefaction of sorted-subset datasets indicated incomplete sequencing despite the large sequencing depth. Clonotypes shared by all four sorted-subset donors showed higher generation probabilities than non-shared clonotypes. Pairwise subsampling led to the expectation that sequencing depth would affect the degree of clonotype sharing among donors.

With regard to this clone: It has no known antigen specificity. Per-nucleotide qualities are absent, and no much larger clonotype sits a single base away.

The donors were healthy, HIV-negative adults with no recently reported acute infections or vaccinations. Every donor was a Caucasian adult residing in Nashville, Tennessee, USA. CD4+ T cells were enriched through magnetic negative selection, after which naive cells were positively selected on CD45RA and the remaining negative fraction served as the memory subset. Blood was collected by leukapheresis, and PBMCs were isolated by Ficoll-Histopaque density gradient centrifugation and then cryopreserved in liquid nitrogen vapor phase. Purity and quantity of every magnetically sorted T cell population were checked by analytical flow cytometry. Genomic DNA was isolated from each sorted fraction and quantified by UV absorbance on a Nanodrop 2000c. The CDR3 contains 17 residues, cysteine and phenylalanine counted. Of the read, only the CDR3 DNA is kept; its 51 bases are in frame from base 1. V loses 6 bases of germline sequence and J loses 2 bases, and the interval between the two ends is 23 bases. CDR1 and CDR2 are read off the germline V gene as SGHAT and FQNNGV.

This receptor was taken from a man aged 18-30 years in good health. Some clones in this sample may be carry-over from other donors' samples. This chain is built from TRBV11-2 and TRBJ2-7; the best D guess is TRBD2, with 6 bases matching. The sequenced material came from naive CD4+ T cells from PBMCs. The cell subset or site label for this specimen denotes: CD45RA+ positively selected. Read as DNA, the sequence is TGTGCCAGCAGTTACCCCCGAACTAGCCGGCCGGCCTACGAGCAGTACTTC. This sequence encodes CASSYPRTSRPAYEQYF.